The 26 T cell receptor beta chains reported below all come from one sample, sequenced in a study of cytomegalovirus exposure and HLA in healthy donors. Some clones are missing from TCRdb's copy, which holds only in-frame ones; the method was immunoSEQ multiplex PCR. The table records some 86,000 clones, more than 85% of them present only once. The material sequenced was PBMCs. These receptor sequences come from a woman in her twenties or thirties in good health and CMV-seronegative.

The rearrangement uses TRBV4-1 and TRBJ2-7; 8 bases fit TRBD2. Germline values: CDR1 MGHRA, CDR2 YSYEKL. This CDR3 is built from 16 residues. V lost 1 base and J lost 3; bases outside the gene matches: 8. The CDR3 sequence: CASSQGYSGSYYEQYF. In nucleotides, the CDR3 is TGCGCCAGCAGCCAAGGTTACAGCGGGAGTTACTACGAGCAGTACTTC.

V and J are TRBV28 and TRBJ2-2; 9 bases are shared with TRBD1. The trim removed 3 bases at V and 4 bases at J, leaving 6 bases unmatched. CDR1 MDHEN and CDR2 SYDVKM come from the germline V gene. CDR3 length equals 16 residues. This CDR3 is CASSLGATGGTGELFF. For the CDR3, the DNA is TGTGCCAGCAGTTTGGGCGCGACAGGGGGCACCGGGGAGCTGTTTTTT.

About this clone itself: Other nucleotide sequences in the sample specify the same CDR3. This chain connects TRBV9 to TRBJ2-7; perhaps TRBD2 as D (5 bases). V dropped 0 bases and J dropped 2 bases, with 9 bases sitting between them. The germline CDR1 and CDR2 sequences are SGDLS and YYNGEE. The CDR3 is 14 amino acids. CDR3 sequence (DNA): TGTGCCAGCAGCGTAGGGGTAGCGACCTACGAGCAGTACTTC. Protein product: CASSVGVATYEQYF.

This rearrangement joins TRBV6-1 to TRBJ1-5, with D uncertain. The CDR3 runs to 13 residues. Germline V gene lookup returns CDR1 MNHNS and CDR2 SASEGT. Trimming took off 9 bases at V and 3 bases at J, with 12 bases between the two ends. CDR3: CASSSNNNQPQHF. The CDR3 DNA is TGTGCCAGTAGCAGCAATAACAATCAGCCCCAGCATTTT.

The chain links TRBV28 to TRBJ2-1, with 8 positions matching TRBD2. Looked up from germline, CDR1 is MDHEN and CDR2 is SYDVKM. The CDR3 totals 16 residues. Trimming cost V 3 bases and J 4 bases; bases outside gene matches: 8. The CDR3 DNA is TGTGCCAGCAGTTTTGGTACCGGACTAGCTTACAATGAGCAGTTCTTC. Its protein product is CASSFGTGLAYNEQFF.

V is TRBV2 and J is TRBJ2-3; tentatively, D is TRBD1 (6 bases). The germline CDR1 and CDR2 sequences are SNHLY and FYNNEI. V was pared by 9 bases and J by 1 base, with 17 bases between. This CDR3 contains 15 residues. CDR3 DNA sequence: TGTGCCAGTAAGTCCCAGGGGAGCGGCACAGATACGCAGTATTTT. Translated, it gives CASKSQGSGTDTQYF.

This rearrangement joins TRBV19 to TRBJ1-6; D is ambiguous. V gave up 5 bases and J gave up 4 bases, with 18 bases separating them. Per the germline V gene, CDR1 is LNHDA and CDR2 is SQIVND (reference sequence). The CDR3 spans 17 residues. The DNA of the CDR3 is TGTGCCAGTAGTTTTTCGGCCCCCGGGGATTATAATTCACCCCTCCACTTT. It codes for CASSFSAPGDYNSPLHF.

The chain has TRBV30 and TRBJ2-7; 11 bases align to TRBD1. The CDR3 is 17 amino acids. Per germline, CDR1 GTSNPN and CDR2 SVGIG (reference sequence). Trimming cost V 1 base and J 2 bases; bases outside gene matches: 10. The CDR3 sequence is CAWSEGQGDNRAYEQYF. DNA of the CDR3: TGTGCCTGGAGTGAGGGACAGGGGGATAACCGGGCCTACGAGCAGTACTTC.

V usage is TRBV9 and J usage is TRBJ1-3; 9 positions match TRBD1. CDR1 is SGDLS, CDR2 YYNGEE, per germline. This CDR3 region has 18 residues. The trim removed 2 bases at V and 3 bases at J, leaving 12 bases unmatched. The CDR3 DNA sequence: TGTGCCAGCAGCGTCGGACAGGGGAGGGGGGTAGGTGGAAACACCATATATTTT. Encoded protein: CASSVGQGRGVGGNTIYF.

The chain couples TRBV27 to TRBJ2-4; 12 nucleotides agree with TRBD1. V shed 8 bases, J shed 0 bases, and the junction held 11 bases outside the gene matches. The CDR3 spans 18 residues. From germline, CDR1 is MNHEY and CDR2 SMNVEV (reference sequence). CDR3 nucleotides: TGTGCCAGCCGGGCGGGGACAGGGGGCGCGGGAGCCAAAAACATTCAGTACTTC. Residues: CASRAGTGGAGAKNIQYF.

The chain carries TRBV30 and TRBJ1-5; D is perhaps TRBD1 (6 bases). Trimming shortened V by 5 bases and J by 7 bases, and 18 bases separated the two germline ends. Germline V gene sequence: CDR1 GTSNPN, CDR2 SVGIG (reference sequence). The CDR3 contains 14 residues. CDR3 region: CAWGLRGNGQPQHF. The CDR3 DNA follows: TGTGCCTGGGGCCTGAGGGGGAACGGCCAGCCCCAGCATTTT.

V gene TRBV4-3 combines with J gene TRBJ2-1, with a possible D match to TRBD2 (7 bases). The CDR3 spans 17 residues. Trimming removed 3 bases at V and 2 bases at J, with 17 bases between. Looked up from germline, CDR1 is LGHNA and CDR2 is YSLEER. The CDR3 region is CASSQDRLALPYNEQFF. The CDR3 nucleotides are TGCGCCAGCAGCCAGGACAGACTAGCTCTCCCCTACAATGAGCAGTTCTTC.

The rearrangement links TRBV11-3 to TRBJ2-3; TRBD2 matches at 7 bases. Losses at the gene ends were 5 bases for V and 0 bases for J; bases not matched to a gene: 2. The CDR3 contains 14 residues. Germline assignment: CDR1 SGHNT and CDR2 YENEEA. Here the CDR3 reads CASSPGRSTDTQYF. For the CDR3, the DNA is TGTGCCAGCAGCCCCGGGAGGAGCACAGATACGCAGTATTTT.

The chain joins TRBV19 to TRBJ1-4; 8 bases agree with TRBD1. The V gene end was trimmed by 6 bases and the J gene end by 6 bases; junction bases not matched to a gene: 3. The germline gives CDR1 LNHDA, CDR2 SQIVND (reference sequence). The CDR3 length is 13 residues. The CDR3, as DNA: TGTGCCAGTAGGCCAGGGGGCGATGAAAAACTGTTTTTT. Its translation is CASRPGGDEKLFF.

This sequence joins TRBV5-6 and TRBJ1-1; unclear D gene. V was trimmed by 0 bases and J by 0 bases, leaving 9 bases between them. The CDR3 contains 15 residues. Germline V gene sequence: CDR1 SGHDT, CDR2 YYEEEE. For the CDR3, the DNA is TGTGCCAGCAGCTTGGGTTTTGTTATGAACACTGAAGCTTTCTTT. Translation gives CASSLGFVMNTEAFF. Full variable domain (missing parts from reference TRBV5-6 and TRBJ1-1): DAGVTQSPTHLIKTRGQQVTLRCSPKSGHDTVSWYQQALGQGPQFIFQYYEEEERQRGNFPDRFSGHQFPNYSSELNVNALLLGDSALYLCASSLGFVMNTEAFFGQGTRLTVV.

The V and J genes are TRBV27 and TRBJ2-7; perhaps TRBD1 as D (7 bases). The CDR3 runs 16 residues. The V and J ends lost 5 bases and 2 bases respectively, with 19 bases between them. The V gene's germline CDR1 is MNHEY and CDR2 SMNVEV (reference sequence). Here the CDR3 DNA reads TGTGCCAGCAGTGACCAGGGGGGACACCACCCCTACGAGCAGTACTTC. Encoded protein: CASSDQGGHHPYEQYF.

The rearrangement joins TRBV28 to TRBJ1-1, with a tentative D call TRBD1 (5 bases). The CDR3 loop spans 17 amino acids. V was cut by 5 bases and J by 10 bases, with 29 bases left in between. Per the germline V gene, CDR1 is MDHEN and CDR2 is SYDVKM. The CDR3 bases are TGTGCCAGCAGTCCAAGCTTTTCAGGGAAGGGAGGTCTACGAGCTTTCTTT. Its protein product is CASSPSFSGKGGLRAFF. The variable domain in full, with the rest retrieved from reference TRBV28 and TRBJ1-1, is DVKVTQSSRYLVKRTGEKVFLECVQDMDHENMFWYRQDPGLGLRLIYFSYDVKMKEKGDIPEGYSVSREKKERFSLILESASTNQTSMYLCASSPSFSGKGGLRAFFGQGTRLTVV.

The chain is built from TRBV6-1 and TRBJ2-7; TRBD1 might be the D (6 bases). Germline CDR1 is MNHNS and CDR2 is SASEGT. V was trimmed by 6 bases and J by 0 bases, leaving 15 bases between them. The CDR3 covers 15 residues. CDR3 sequence reads: CASSRDDRSSYEQYF. CDR3 DNA: TGTGCCAGCAGCCGAGACGACAGGAGCTCCTACGAGCAGTACTTC.

This chain connects TRBV19 to TRBJ2-7; TRBD1 matches 7 bases. With V trimmed by 5 bases and J by 0 bases, 7 bases remained unmatched. The CDR3 has 15 residues. Germline V lookup: CDR1 LNHDA, CDR2 SQIVND (reference sequence). CDR3 sequence: CASSLQDRSSYEQYF. CDR3 in DNA: TGTGCCAGTAGTTTACAGGACAGGAGCTCCTACGAGCAGTACTTC.

The chain links TRBV7-2 to TRBJ2-7; 10 bases match TRBD2. The CDR3 extends over 14 amino acids. Germline V gene sequence: CDR1 SGHTA, CDR2 FQGNSA. After removal of 6 bases from V and 2 bases from J, the junction contained 4 bases not matched to a gene. As DNA, the CDR3 is TGTGCCAGCAGTATTCTAGCGGGAGCCTACGAGCAGTACTTC. It encodes CASSILAGAYEQYF.

This clone was seen a single time. The rearrangement links TRBV28 to TRBJ2-7, with 9 bases identical to TRBD1. Looked up from germline, CDR1 is MDHEN and CDR2 is SYDVKM. The CDR3 consists of 16 residues. The trim removed 5 bases at V and 4 bases at J, leaving 12 bases unmatched. The CDR3 protein is CASSTSGTGPNYEQYF. CDR3 bases: TGTGCCAGCAGTACCTCCGGGACAGGGCCCAATTACGAGCAGTACTTC.

The count of this clone is one. The rearrangement links TRBV4-3 to TRBJ1-2; TRBD1 matches at 7 bases. The V gene end was trimmed by 0 bases and the J gene end by 8 bases; junction bases not matched to a gene: 3. This CDR3 spans 13 amino acids. Germline CDR1 and CDR2: LGHNA and YSLEER. The CDR3 spells CASSQDGQDGYTF. The CDR3 nucleotides read TGCGCCAGCAGCCAAGACGGACAGGACGGCTACACCTTC.

The chain joins TRBV19 to TRBJ2-3; D perhaps matches TRBD2 (6 bases). CDR1 is LNHDA, CDR2 SQIVND, per germline (reference sequence). This CDR3 spans 15 amino acids. Trimming took 6 bases from V and 7 from J, leaving 20 bases between them. CDR3 protein: CASSRAEGLSNTQYF. The CDR3 DNA reads as TGTGCCAGTAGCAGAGCGGAGGGCTTGTCAAATACGCAGTATTTT.

The rearrangement uses TRBV6-1 and TRBJ2-4; perhaps TRBD2 as D (5 bases). Germline V gene data show CDR1 as MNHNS and CDR2 as SASEGT. The CDR3 consists of 13 residues. The germline V and J ends were trimmed by 1 base and 12 bases, with 13 bases remaining between them. The CDR3 DNA follows: TGTGCCAGCAGTGAAGGAGAGGGTTCTACTCAGTACTTC. It is translated as CASSEGEGSTQYF.

The chain couples TRBV12-5 to TRBJ2-7; D gene unclear. Trimming removed 7 bases from V and 0 bases from J, with 25 bases in between. The germline V gene has CDR1 LGHNT and CDR2 FRNRAP. The CDR3 is 18 amino acids. CDR3 region: CASESGTSPQRSSYEQYF. The CDR3 DNA reads as TGTGCTAGTGAGTCCGGCACAAGTCCTCAAAGGAGCTCCTACGAGCAGTACTTC.

V gene TRBV10-3 combines with J gene TRBJ2-1, with a possible D match to TRBD2 (5 bases). The CDR3 runs 13 residues. The V and J ends lost 4 bases and 8 bases respectively, with 12 bases between them. Looked up from germline, CDR1 is ENHRY and CDR2 is SYGVKD. The CDR3 DNA reads TGTGCCATCAGTGCCCTGGACGGGGATGAGCAGTTCTTC. Protein sequence: CAISALDGDEQFF.